This TCR beta chain was observed in a study of CD8 T cells in Susac syndrome. The CDR3 loop spans 13 amino acids. Germline CDR1 is WNHNN and CDR2 is SYGVQD (reference sequence). The sequenced target, TCR beta, came from blood CD8+ and CD4+ T cells. CD8+ and CD4+ T cells were negatively isolated; TEMRA cells were FACS-enriched. An amount of RNA that ranged from roughly 0.5 to 1 ug was reverse transcribed with random hexamers. MiXCR, applied by TCRdb to the immunoSEQ multiplex PCR reads, yields one record per CDR3 protein. The top ten clones hold about 0.088% of a sample with about 210,000 distinct CDR3 sequences, 95% of them seen once.

The TCR sequence derives from a human donor with multiple sclerosis. The sample comprised CD4+ T cells from PBMCs. The rearrangement links TRBV10-1 to TRBJ2-7, with 9 bases matching TRBD2. CDR3 nucleotides: TGCGCGATGCAGCGGGGGGCCAACTACGAGCAGTACTTC. It codes for CAMQRGANYEQYF.